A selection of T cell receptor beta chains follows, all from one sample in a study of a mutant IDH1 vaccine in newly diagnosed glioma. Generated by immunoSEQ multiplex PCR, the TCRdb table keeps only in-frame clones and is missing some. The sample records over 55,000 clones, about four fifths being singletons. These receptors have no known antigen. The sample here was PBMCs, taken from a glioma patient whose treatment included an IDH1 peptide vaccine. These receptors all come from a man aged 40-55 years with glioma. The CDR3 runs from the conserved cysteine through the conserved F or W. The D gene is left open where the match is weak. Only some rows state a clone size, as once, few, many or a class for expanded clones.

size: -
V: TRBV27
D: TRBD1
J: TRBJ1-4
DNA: TGTGCCAGCAGCTCTCCGGGACAGGGAAGTGAAAAACTGTTTTTT
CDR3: CASSSPGQGSEKLFF

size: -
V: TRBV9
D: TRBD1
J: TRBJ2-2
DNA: TGTGCCAGCAGCCTATTCCGGACAGGGGGGATCACCGGGGAGCTGTTTTTT
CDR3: CASSLFRTGGITGELFF

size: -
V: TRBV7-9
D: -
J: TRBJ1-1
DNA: TGTGCCAGCAGGGGGAGCGGGGGAAGGTCGGCTGAAGCTTTCTTT
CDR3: CASRGSGGRSAEAFF

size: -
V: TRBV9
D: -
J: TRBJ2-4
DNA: TGTGCCAGCAGCGTAGGAGGATCGAACATTCAGTACTTC
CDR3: CASSVGGSNIQYF

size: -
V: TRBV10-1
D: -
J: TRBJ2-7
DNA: TGCGCCAGCAGTGACTCCCCCGGGACTGGATCCTACGAGCAGTACTTC
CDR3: CASSDSPGTGSYEQYF

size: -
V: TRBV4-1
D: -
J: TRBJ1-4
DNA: TGCGCCAGCAGCCAAGAGGAGGGGAGGAATGAAAAACTGTTTTTT
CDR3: CASSQEEGRNEKLFF

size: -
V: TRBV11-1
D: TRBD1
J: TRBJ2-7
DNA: TGTGCCAGCGGCACGGACAGGTTGGCCTACGAGCAGTACTTC
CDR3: CASGTDRLAYEQYF

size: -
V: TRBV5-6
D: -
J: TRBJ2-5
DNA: TGTGCCAGCAGCCGAGTTCGGGAACCACGAGAGCAGTACTTC
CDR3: CASSRVREPREQYF

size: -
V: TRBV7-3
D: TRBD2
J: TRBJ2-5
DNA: TGTGCCAGCAGCTTGGGACTAGCGGGAGGCAGGGGTAGGGAGACCCAGTACTTC
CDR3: CASSLGLAGGRGRETQYF

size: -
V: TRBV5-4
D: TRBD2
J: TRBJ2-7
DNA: TGTGCCAGCAGCTTGGATGGCGGGAGTATGGCCTCGTCCGAGCAGTACTTC
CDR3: CASSLDGGSMASSEQYF

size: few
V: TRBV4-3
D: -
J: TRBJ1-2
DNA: TGCGCCAGCAGCCAAGACGGAAGGGGGTTAGATGGCTACACCTTC
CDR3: CASSQDGRGLDGYTF

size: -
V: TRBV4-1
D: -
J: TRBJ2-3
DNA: TGCGCCAGCAGCCAAGATCGGACGCGGGGCACAGATACGCAGTATTTT
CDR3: CASSQDRTRGTDTQYF

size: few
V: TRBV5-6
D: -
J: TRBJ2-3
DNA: TGTGCCAGCAGCCTGGAAGGGATTAGCACAGATACGCAGTATTTT
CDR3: CASSLEGISTDTQYF

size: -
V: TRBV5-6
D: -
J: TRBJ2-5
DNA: TGTGCCAGCAGCAAACAAGAGACCCAGTACTTC
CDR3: CASSKQETQYF

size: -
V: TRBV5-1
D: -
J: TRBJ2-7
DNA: TGCGCCAGCGGTCAGGTGGGGGCCTCTAGCGAGCAGTACTTC
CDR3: CASGQVGASSEQYF

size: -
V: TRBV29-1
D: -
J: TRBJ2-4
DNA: TGCAGCGTTGAAGACCCCGCGGACAGAAACCTAGCCAAAAACATTCAGTACTTC
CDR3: CSVEDPADRNLAKNIQYF

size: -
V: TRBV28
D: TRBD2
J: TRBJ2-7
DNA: TGTGCCAGCAGTTTATTCGGGGACCGGGGGGGGTCCTACGAGCAGTACTTC
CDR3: CASSLFGDRGGSYEQYF

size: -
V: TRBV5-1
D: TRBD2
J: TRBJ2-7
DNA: TGCGCCAGCAGCCCCTGGGGGGAGGGCCGCGAGCAGTACTTC
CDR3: CASSPWGEGREQYF

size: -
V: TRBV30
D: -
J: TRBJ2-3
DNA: TGTGCCTGGAACAGGGAGGACACAGATACGCAGTATTTT
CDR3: CAWNREDTDTQYF

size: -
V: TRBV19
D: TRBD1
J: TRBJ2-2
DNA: TGTGCCAGTAGTTTTCGACTCCCGGGACAGCGGAATGGGGAGCTGTTTTTT
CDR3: CASSFRLPGQRNGELFF

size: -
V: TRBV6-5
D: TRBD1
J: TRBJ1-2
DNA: TGTGCCAGCAGTTATGTGGGGCAGGGGGCCGGTGGCTACACCTTC
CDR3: CASSYVGQGAGGYTF

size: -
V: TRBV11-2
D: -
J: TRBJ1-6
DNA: TGTGCCAGCAGCAGGGTCTCTAATTCACCCCTCCACTTT
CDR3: CASSRVSNSPLHF

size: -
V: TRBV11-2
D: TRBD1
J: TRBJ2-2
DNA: TGTGCCAGCAGCTTAGGTGGCCAGGGGGCGTCTGCCGGGGAGCTGTTTTTT
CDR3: CASSLGGQGASAGELFF